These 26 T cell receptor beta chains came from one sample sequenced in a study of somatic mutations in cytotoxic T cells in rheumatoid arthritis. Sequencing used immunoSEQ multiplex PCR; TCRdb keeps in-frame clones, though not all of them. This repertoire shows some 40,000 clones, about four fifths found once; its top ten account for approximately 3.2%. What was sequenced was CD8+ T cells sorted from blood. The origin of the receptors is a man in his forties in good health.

This chain's CDR3 is CASSVGFSGNYGYTF. Written as DNA, the CDR3 is TGTGCCAGCAGCGTAGGGTTTTCAGGGAACTATGGCTACACCTTC. The rearrangement uses TRBV9 and TRBJ1-2; D possibly corresponds to TRBD1 (5 bases). V was pared by 0 bases and J by 2 bases, with 11 bases between. Germline V lookup: CDR1 SGDLS, CDR2 YYNGEE. The CDR3 consists of 15 residues.

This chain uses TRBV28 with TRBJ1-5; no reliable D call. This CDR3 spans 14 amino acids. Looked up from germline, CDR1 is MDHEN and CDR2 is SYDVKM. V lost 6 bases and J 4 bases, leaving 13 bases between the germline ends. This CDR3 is CASRSPLWNQPQHF. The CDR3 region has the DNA TGTGCCAGCAGGTCGCCCCTCTGGAATCAGCCCCAGCATTTT.

The DNA of the CDR3 is TGTGCCAGCAGCACAGACTTACTAGCGGCATACAATGAGCAGTTCTTC. Translating gives CASSTDLLAAYNEQFF. J is TRBJ2-1 and V is TRBV27; 8 bases fit TRBD2. Per germline, CDR1 MNHEY and CDR2 SMNVEV (reference sequence). This CDR3 is built from 16 residues. With V trimmed by 6 bases and J by 4 bases, 11 bases remained unmatched.

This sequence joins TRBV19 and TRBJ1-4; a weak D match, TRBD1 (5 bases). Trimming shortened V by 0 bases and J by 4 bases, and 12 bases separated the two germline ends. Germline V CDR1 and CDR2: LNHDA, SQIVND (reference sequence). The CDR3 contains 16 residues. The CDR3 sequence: CASSIDARGDNEKLFF. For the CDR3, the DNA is TGTGCCAGTAGTATAGACGCGCGGGGCGATAATGAAAAACTGTTTTTT.

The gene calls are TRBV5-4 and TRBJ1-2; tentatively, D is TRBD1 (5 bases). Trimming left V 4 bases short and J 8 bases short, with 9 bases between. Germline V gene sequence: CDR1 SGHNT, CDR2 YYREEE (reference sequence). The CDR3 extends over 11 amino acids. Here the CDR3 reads CASSRGDGYTF. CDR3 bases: TGTGCCAGCAGCCGGGGGGACGGCTACACCTTC.

CDR3 in DNA: TGTGCCAGCAGCCACGGGACAGGGGCCTACGAGCAGTACTTC. Translation: CASSHGTGAYEQYF. The chain joins TRBV4-2 to TRBJ2-7, with TRBD1 matching 10 bases. Germline V gives CDR1 LGHNA, CDR2 YNFKEQ. The CDR3 length is 14 residues. Trimming took 3 bases from V and 2 from J; bases not matched to a gene: 1.

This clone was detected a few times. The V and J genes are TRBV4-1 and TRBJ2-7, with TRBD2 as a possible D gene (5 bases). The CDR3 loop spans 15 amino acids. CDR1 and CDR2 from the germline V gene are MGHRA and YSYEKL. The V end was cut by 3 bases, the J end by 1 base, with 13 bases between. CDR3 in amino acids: CASSHAAGPSYEQYF. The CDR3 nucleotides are TGCGCCAGCAGCCACGCGGCGGGTCCGTCCTACGAGCAGTACTTC.

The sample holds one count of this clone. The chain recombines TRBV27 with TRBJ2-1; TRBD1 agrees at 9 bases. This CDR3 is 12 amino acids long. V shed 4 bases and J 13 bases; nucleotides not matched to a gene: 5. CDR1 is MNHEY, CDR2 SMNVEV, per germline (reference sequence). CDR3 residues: CASSSGQGIQFF. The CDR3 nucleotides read TGTGCCAGCAGTTCCGGACAGGGGATACAGTTCTTC.

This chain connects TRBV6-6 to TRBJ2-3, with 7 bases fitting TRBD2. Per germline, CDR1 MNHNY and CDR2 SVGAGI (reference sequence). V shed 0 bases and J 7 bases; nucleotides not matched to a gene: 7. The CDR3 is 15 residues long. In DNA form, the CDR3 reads TGTGCCAGCAGTTACTCGTTGCTAGCGGAATATACGCAGTATTTT. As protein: CASSYSLLAEYTQYF.

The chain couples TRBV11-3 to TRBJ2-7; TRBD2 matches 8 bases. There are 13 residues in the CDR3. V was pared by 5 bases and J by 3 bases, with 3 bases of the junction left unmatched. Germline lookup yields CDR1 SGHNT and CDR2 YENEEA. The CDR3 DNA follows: TGTGCCAGCAGCGAAAGCGGGGGCTACGAGCAGTACTTC. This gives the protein CASSESGGYEQYF.

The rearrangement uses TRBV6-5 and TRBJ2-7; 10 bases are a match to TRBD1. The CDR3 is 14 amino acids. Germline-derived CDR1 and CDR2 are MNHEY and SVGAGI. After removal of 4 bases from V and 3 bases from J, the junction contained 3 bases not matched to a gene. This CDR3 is CASSSGTGDYEQYF. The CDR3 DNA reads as TGTGCCAGCAGTTCAGGGACAGGGGACTACGAGCAGTACTTC.

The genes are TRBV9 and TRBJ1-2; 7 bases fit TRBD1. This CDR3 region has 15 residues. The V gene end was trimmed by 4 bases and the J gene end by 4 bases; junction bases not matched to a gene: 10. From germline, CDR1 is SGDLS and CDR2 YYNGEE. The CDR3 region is CASSSRQGLGYGYTF. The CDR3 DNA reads TGTGCCAGCAGCTCAAGACAGGGACTCGGCTATGGCTACACCTTC. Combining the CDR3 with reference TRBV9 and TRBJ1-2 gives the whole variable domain DSGVTQTPKHLITATGQRVTLRCSPRSGDLSVYWYQQSLDQGLQFLIQYYNGEERAKGNILERFSAQQFPDLHSELNLSSLELGDSALYFCASSSRQGLGYGYTFGSGTRLTVV.

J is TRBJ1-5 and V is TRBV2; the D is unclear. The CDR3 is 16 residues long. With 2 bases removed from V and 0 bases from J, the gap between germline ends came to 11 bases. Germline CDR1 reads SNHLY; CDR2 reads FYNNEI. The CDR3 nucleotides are TGTGCCAGCAGTGAAACGGGGAGTTATAGCAATCAGCCCCAGCATTTT. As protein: CASSETGSYSNQPQHF.

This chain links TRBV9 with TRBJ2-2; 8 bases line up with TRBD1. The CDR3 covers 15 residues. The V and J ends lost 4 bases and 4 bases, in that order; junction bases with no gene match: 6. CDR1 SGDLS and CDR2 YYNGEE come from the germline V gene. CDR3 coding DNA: TGTGCCAGCAGCTTCGGCAGGGGGCTCACCGGGGAGCTGTTTTTT. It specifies CASSFGRGLTGELFF.

Here the CDR3 DNA reads TGTGCCACCAGCAGAGATAGGGGCAGGGGGTTGGATACGCAGTATTTT. It specifies CATSRDRGRGLDTQYF. The genes are TRBV15 and TRBJ2-3; 7 bases are a match to TRBD1. The V segment lost 0 bases and the J segment 6 bases; nucleotides outside the gene matches: 9. The CDR3 spans 16 residues. CDR1 is LNHNV and CDR2 is YYDKDF in the germline V gene (reference sequence).

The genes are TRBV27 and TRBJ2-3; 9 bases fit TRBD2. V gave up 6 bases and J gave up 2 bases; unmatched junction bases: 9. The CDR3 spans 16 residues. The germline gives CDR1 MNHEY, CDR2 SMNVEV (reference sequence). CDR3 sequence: CASRDGGLANTDTQYF. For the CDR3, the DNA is TGTGCCAGCAGGGACGGGGGACTAGCTAACACAGATACGCAGTATTTT.

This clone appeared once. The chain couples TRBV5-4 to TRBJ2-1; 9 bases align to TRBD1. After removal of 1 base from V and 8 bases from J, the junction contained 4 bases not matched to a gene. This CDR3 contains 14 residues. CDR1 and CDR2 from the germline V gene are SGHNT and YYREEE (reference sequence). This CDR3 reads CASSLRDRDHEQFF. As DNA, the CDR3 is TGTGCCAGCAGCTTGAGGGACAGGGACCATGAGCAGTTCTTC. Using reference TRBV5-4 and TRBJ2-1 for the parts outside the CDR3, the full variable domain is ETGVTQSPTHLIKTRGQQVTLRCSSQSGHNTVSWYQQALGQGPQFIFQYYREEENGRGNFPPRFSGLQFPNYSSELNVNALELDDSALYLCASSLRDRDHEQFFGPGTRLTVL.

DNA for the CDR3: TGCGCCAGCAATGAAGTGGGAACCTACGAGCAGTACTTC. It translates to CASNEVGTYEQYF. The V gene is TRBV5-1, the J gene TRBJ2-7, with unresolved D. CDR1 SGHRS and CDR2 YFSETQ come from the germline V gene. The V gene lost 6 bases and the J gene lost 2 bases, with 12 bases spanning the gap. CDR3 length: 13 amino acids.

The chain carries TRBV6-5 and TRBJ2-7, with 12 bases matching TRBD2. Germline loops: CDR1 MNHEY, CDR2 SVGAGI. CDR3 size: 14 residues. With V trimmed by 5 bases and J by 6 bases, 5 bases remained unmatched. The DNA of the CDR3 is TGTGCCAGCAGTGGACTAGCGGGATACGGCGAGCAGTACTTC. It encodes CASSGLAGYGEQYF.

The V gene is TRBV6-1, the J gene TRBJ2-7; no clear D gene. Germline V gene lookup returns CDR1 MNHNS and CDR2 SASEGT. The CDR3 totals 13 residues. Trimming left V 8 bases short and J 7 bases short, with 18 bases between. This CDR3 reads CASAPGPTREQYF. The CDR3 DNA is TGTGCCAGCGCCCCAGGACCAACCCGAGAGCAGTACTTC.

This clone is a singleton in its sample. CDR3 in DNA: TGTGCCAGCAGTCCCTACAGGGTGGAAGACACTGAAGCTTTCTTT. Its translation is CASSPYRVEDTEAFF. The chain couples TRBV28 to TRBJ1-1, with a weak D call TRBD1 (6 bases). CDR1 MDHEN and CDR2 SYDVKM come from the germline V gene. The CDR3 is 15 residues long. V was cut by 5 bases and J by 3 bases, with 16 bases left in between.

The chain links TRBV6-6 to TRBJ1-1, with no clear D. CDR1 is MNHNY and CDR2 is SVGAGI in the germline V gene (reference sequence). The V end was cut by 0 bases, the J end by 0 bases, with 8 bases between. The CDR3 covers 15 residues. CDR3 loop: CASSYSFPLNTEAFF. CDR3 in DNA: TGTGCCAGCAGTTACTCATTCCCGCTGAACACTGAAGCTTTCTTT.

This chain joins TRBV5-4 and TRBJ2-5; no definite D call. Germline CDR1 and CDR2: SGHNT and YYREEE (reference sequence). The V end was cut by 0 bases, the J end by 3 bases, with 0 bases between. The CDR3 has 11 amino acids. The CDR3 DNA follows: TGTGCCAGCAGCTTGGAAGAGACCCAGTACTTC. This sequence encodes CASSLEETQYF.

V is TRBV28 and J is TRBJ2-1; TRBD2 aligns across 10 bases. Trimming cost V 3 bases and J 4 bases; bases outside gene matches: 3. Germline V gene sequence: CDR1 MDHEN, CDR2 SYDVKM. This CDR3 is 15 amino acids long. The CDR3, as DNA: TGTGCCAGCAGTTTTACTAGCGGGATGTACAATGAGCAGTTCTTC. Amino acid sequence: CASSFTSGMYNEQFF.

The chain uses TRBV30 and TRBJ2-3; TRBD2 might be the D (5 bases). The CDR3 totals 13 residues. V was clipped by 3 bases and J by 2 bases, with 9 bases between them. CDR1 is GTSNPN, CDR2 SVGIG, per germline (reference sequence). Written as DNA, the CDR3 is TGTGCCTGGAGCCTTAGCGACACAGATACGCAGTATTTT. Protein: CAWSLSDTDTQYF.

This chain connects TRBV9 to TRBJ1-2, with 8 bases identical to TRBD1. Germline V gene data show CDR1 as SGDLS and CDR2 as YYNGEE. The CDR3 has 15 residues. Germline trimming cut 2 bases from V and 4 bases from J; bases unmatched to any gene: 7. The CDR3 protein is CASSVAQGATYGYTF. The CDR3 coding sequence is TGTGCCAGCAGCGTCGCTCAGGGGGCGACCTATGGCTACACCTTC.